A selection of T cell receptor beta chains follows, all from one sample in a study of cytomegalovirus exposure and HLA in healthy donors. The table came from immunoSEQ multiplex PCR; TCRdb's copy has only in-frame clones and leaves some out. The repertoire holds about 100,000 clones, approximately 87% seen once, with 2.5% to 3% in the top ten. Source material: PBMCs. These receptors all stem from a man in his forties in good health and CMV-seronegative. The CDR3 runs from the conserved cysteine through the conserved F or W. D genes are given only for firm matches. A clone size is listed for some rows: how often the clone was seen (once, few, many), or a class if it is expanded.

TRBJ2-7 TRBV15 14 . TRBD2 CATSRGSGGYEQYF TGTGCCACCAGCAGAGGTAGCGGGGGCTACGAGCAGTACTTC
TRBJ1-1 TRBV28 14 once . CASSVQGMNTEAFF TGTGCCAGCAGTGTACAGGGCATGAACACTGAAGCTTTCTTT
TRBJ2-5 TRBV9 15 . . CASSVGWGGVETQYF TGTGCCAGCAGCGTAGGTTGGGGCGGGGTAGAGACCCAGTACTTC
TRBJ1-1 TRBV6-5 15 . TRBD1 CASSYSQGARTEAFF TGTGCCAGCAGTTACTCGCAGGGGGCGAGGACTGAAGCTTTCTTT
TRBJ2-5 TRBV5-4 13 . . CASSPEGGETQYF TGTGCCAGCAGCCCCGAGGGTGGAGAGACCCAGTACTTC
TRBJ1-6 TRBV6-4 14 . TRBD1 CASSRDRINSPLHF TGTGCCAGCAGCCGGGACAGGATTAATTCACCCCTCCACTTT
TRBJ1-1 TRBV29-1 12 . TRBD1 CSVGDSDTEAFF TGCAGCGTTGGGGACAGTGACACTGAAGCTTTCTTT
TRBJ2-2 TRBV2 15 . . CASRLDGANTGELFF TGTGCCAGCAGGTTGGACGGGGCGAACACCGGGGAGCTGTTTTTT
TRBJ1-1 TRBV19 13 . . CASSISVNTEAFF TGTGCCAGTAGTATTTCGGTGAACACTGAAGCTTTCTTT
TRBJ2-2 TRBV7-8 16 . TRBD1 CASSPRTGSSTGELFF TGTGCCAGCAGCCCGCGGACAGGTTCCAGCACCGGGGAGCTGTTTTTT
TRBJ2-5 TRBV9 16 few TRBD2 CASSTGLAGNQETQYF TGTGCCAGCAGCACTGGACTAGCGGGGAACCAAGAGACCCAGTACTTC
TRBJ1-1 TRBV28 18 . TRBD1 CASSLGGTGGLWNTEAFF TGTGCCAGCAGTTTAGGTGGGACAGGGGGCCTATGGAACACTGAAGCTTTCTTT
TRBJ2-1 TRBV11-1 14 . . CASSLAAGINEQFF TGTGCCAGCAGCTTAGCTGCGGGGATCAATGAGCAGTTCTTC
TRBJ1-2 TRBV27 14 . TRBD1 CASSFPGGAGGYTF TGTGCCAGCAGTTTTCCAGGGGGCGCCGGTGGCTACACCTTC
TRBJ1-4 TRBV13 16 . . CASSLGAGSTNEKLFF TGTGCCAGCAGCTTAGGCGCGGGGTCCACTAATGAAAAACTGTTTTTT
TRBJ1-1 TRBV7-2 16 . . CASSLLSSPDRGEAFF TGTGCCAGCAGCTTACTATCTTCACCTGATCGGGGTGAAGCTTTCTTT
TRBJ2-3 TRBV5-6 17 . TRBD2 CASSLGLAGAYTDTQYF TGTGCCAGCAGCTTGGGGCTAGCGGGGGCTTACACAGATACGCAGTATTTT